The following is a TCR beta chain sequence with its context. Its antigen is unidentified. The data are from a study of T cells in localized non-small cell lung cancer. TCRdb's copy holds only in-frame clones and misses some; the assay was immunoSEQ multiplex PCR. Among more than 25,000 clones listed, roughly four fifths were seen once. The germline V and J ends were trimmed by 5 bases and 1 base, with 11 bases remaining between them. This CDR3 is 14 amino acids long. CDR1 and CDR2 (germline): SGHAT, FQNNGV. The study, taken as a whole, reports: Multi-region tumor sequencing was not done, so intratumor heterogeneity could not be excluded. In uninvolved adjacent lung, T cell clonality reached its highest value, exceeding tumor.

The receptor was isolated from a woman aged 40 to 75 with stage I lung adenocarcinoma. The material sequenced was peripheral blood, taken before any cancer treatment. The V call is TRBV11-2, the J call TRBJ1-1; D gene unclear. DNA of the CDR3: TGTGCCAGCAGCAACAGACGGCAGAACACTGAAGCTTTCTTT. Its translation: CASSNRRQNTEAFF.